Below, 30 T cell receptor beta chains from the same sample are listed, as sequenced in a study of T cell responses to AZD1222 COVID-19 vaccine. Generated by immunoSEQ multiplex PCR, the TCRdb table keeps only in-frame clones and is missing some. The repertoire holds about 150,000 clones, with about 82% as singletons. The sequenced sample was peripheral blood, obtained 28 days after the second AZD1222 dose. The receptors here all came from an adult who received the AZD1222 COVID-19 vaccine.

This clone was counted only a few times. The gene calls are TRBV10-3 and TRBJ2-3, with TRBD2 matching 7 bases. The CDR3 consists of 18 residues. The V and J ends lost 0 bases and 4 bases, in that order; junction bases with no gene match: 13. Germline V gives CDR1 ENHRY, CDR2 SYGVKD. The CDR3 loop is CAISESNPLRETADTQYF. In nucleotides, the CDR3 is TGTGCCATCAGTGAGTCGAACCCTCTGCGGGAGACGGCAGATACGCAGTATTTT.

The rearrangement uses TRBV4-2 and TRBJ2-6; TRBD1 or TRBD2 may be the D gene (7 bases each). Trimming took 2 bases from V and 0 from J, leaving 11 bases between them. The CDR3 has 17 amino acids. Looked up from germline, CDR1 is LGHNA and CDR2 is YNFKEQ. CDR3 DNA: TGTGCCAGCAGCCAACAGGGGGGGAGCTCTGGGGCCAACGTCCTGACTTTC. Translation: CASSQQGGSSGANVLTF.

The chain combines TRBV4-2 with TRBJ2-1; TRBD2 aligns across 11 bases. After removal of 0 bases from V and 6 bases from J, the junction contained 4 bases not matched to a gene. Germline lookup yields CDR1 LGHNA and CDR2 YNFKEQ. CDR3 length: 16 amino acids. The CDR3 here is CASSQDLAGGFNEQFF. Here the CDR3 DNA reads TGTGCCAGCAGCCAAGATTTAGCGGGGGGGTTCAATGAGCAGTTCTTC.

V gene TRBV19 combines with J gene TRBJ1-4; the match to TRBD1 covers 8 bases. CDR3 length: 14 residues. Germline lookup yields CDR1 LNHDA and CDR2 SQIVND (reference sequence). The J segment lost 4 bases and the V segment lost 9 bases, leaving 7 bases of the junction unmatched. The CDR3 DNA reads TGTGCCAGCTTGCGGACAGGGCTTAATGAAAAACTGTTTTTT. Its protein is CASLRTGLNEKLFF.

V gene TRBV6-1 combines with J gene TRBJ1-2; D not resolved. Trimming removed 2 bases from V and 3 bases from J, with 7 bases in between. CDR1 is MNHNS, CDR2 SASEGT, per germline. This CDR3 region has 13 residues. Written as DNA, the CDR3 is TGTGCCAGCAGTGAATCAATCTACTATGGCTACACCTTC. Residues: CASSESIYYGYTF.

The V gene is TRBV18, the J gene TRBJ1-2, with D perhaps TRBD1 (6 bases). The CDR3 has 13 amino acids. The V gene's germline CDR1 is KGHSH and CDR2 LQKENI. V lost 4 bases to trimming and J lost 8 bases, with 14 bases between them. The CDR3 DNA is TGTGCCAGCTCACTACAGGGTTTGGGAGGCTACACCTTC. Its translation: CASSLQGLGGYTF.

The genes are TRBV4-2 and TRBJ2-3; TRBD2 matches 9 bases. The junction had 9 bases not matched to a gene; V was cut back by 3 bases and J by 2 bases. Per germline, CDR1 LGHNA and CDR2 YNFKEQ. There are 17 residues in the CDR3. CDR3 residues: CASSQVSSGENTDTQYF. The DNA of the CDR3 is TGTGCCAGCAGCCAGGTTTCTAGCGGGGAGAACACAGATACGCAGTATTTT.

The V call is TRBV28, the J call TRBJ2-7; a weak D match, TRBD2 (6 bases). Germline lookup yields CDR1 MDHEN and CDR2 SYDVKM. This CDR3 is 14 amino acids long. The ends were cut back, 5 bases at V and 3 bases at J, with 14 bases in the middle. Here the CDR3 reads CASSLTMGGYEQYF. As DNA, the CDR3 is TGTGCCAGCAGTCTCACAATGGGGGGCTACGAGCAGTACTTC.

The CDR3 DNA sequence: TGTGCCAGCAGTGAAGCGCTTCGGGGAGCCGGGGAGCTGTTTTTT. Protein sequence: CASSEALRGAGELFF. V usage is TRBV2 and J usage is TRBJ2-2; maybe TRBD2 (5 bases). Germline V gives CDR1 SNHLY, CDR2 FYNNEI. This CDR3 comprises 15 residues. Trimming cost V 0 bases and J 6 bases, with 11 bases left between them.

The rearrangement joins TRBV19 to TRBJ2-7, with TRBD1 identical over 7 bases. Germline V CDR1 and CDR2: LNHDA, SQIVND (reference sequence). The CDR3 sequence is 15 residues long. V was clipped by 1 base and J by 0 bases; unmatched bases: 3. The DNA for the CDR3 is TGTGCCAGTAGTATAGGGACAGGCATCTCCTACGAGCAGTACTTC. It yields the protein CASSIGTGISYEQYF.

The CDR3 loop reads CASSQGSSGNYEQYF. Written as DNA, the CDR3 is TGTGCCAGCAGCCAAGGATCAAGCGGGAACTACGAGCAGTACTTC. The V and J genes are TRBV4-2 and TRBJ2-7; 7 nucleotides line up with TRBD2. V was clipped by 1 base and J by 3 bases; unmatched bases: 6. Germline assignment: CDR1 LGHNA and CDR2 YNFKEQ. CDR3 size: 15 residues.

The CDR3 protein is CASSPGQGFGIQYF. The CDR3 DNA reads as TGTGCCAGCTCACCGGGACAGGGGTTTGGCATTCAGTACTTC. The rearrangement uses TRBV18 and TRBJ2-4; 10 bases align to TRBD1. V lost 3 bases to trimming and J lost 9 bases; unmatched junction nucleotides: 5. This CDR3 has 14 amino acids. Germline V lookup: CDR1 KGHSH, CDR2 LQKENI. Together with reference TRBV18 and TRBJ2-4, the CDR3 gives the full variable domain: NAGVMQNPRHLVRRRGQEARLRCSPMKGHSHVYWYRQLPEEGLKFMVYLQKENIIDESGMPKERFSAEFPKEGPSILRIQQVVRGDSAAYFCASSPGQGFGIQYFGAGTRLSVL.

Here the CDR3 DNA reads TGTGCCAGCAGCCAGGCCAGCGCCAGGGGGCAGCAGCCCCAGCATTTT. This encodes CASSQASARGQQPQHF. This sequence joins TRBV4-2 and TRBJ1-5; 8 nucleotides line up with TRBD1. This CDR3 is 16 amino acids long. CDR1 is LGHNA, CDR2 YNFKEQ, per germline. After removal of 3 bases from V and 7 bases from J, the junction contained 11 bases not matched to a gene.

The chain uses TRBV27 and TRBJ2-1; D is perhaps TRBD1 (5 bases). From germline, CDR1 is MNHEY and CDR2 SMNVEV (reference sequence). V lost 3 bases and J 5 bases, leaving 11 bases between the germline ends. CDR3 length equals 14 residues. CDR3 sequence (DNA): TGTGCCAGCAGTTTCGGCAGGGCCGACAATGAGCAGTTCTTC. Translating it yields CASSFGRADNEQFF.

J is TRBJ1-2 and V is TRBV30; D call uncertain. In germline, CDR1 is GTSNPN, CDR2 SVGIG (reference sequence). V was cut by 2 bases and J by 8 bases, with 9 bases left in between. The CDR3 consists of 11 residues. As DNA, the CDR3 is TGTGCCTGGAGTTCCGGGGTCGGCTACACCTTC. Translation: CAWSSGVGYTF. The full variable domain, in which reference TRBV30 and TRBJ1-2 provide the parts outside the CDR3, is SQTIHQWPATLVQPVGSPLSLECTVEGTSNPNLYWYRQAAGRGLQLLFYSVGIGQISSEVPQNLSASRPQDRQFILSSKKLLLSDSGFYLCAWSSGVGYTFGSGTRLTVV.

The V and J genes are TRBV20-1 and TRBJ2-1, with D tentatively TRBD2 (5 bases). Trimming left V 3 bases short and J 5 bases short, with 11 bases between. There are 13 residues in the CDR3. Germline V gene lookup returns CDR1 DFQATT and CDR2 SNEGSKA (reference sequence). Written as DNA, the CDR3 is TGCAGTGCTAGTGCGGGCTACAACAATGAGCAGTTCTTC. Encoded protein: CSASAGYNNEQFF.

This chain links TRBV7-2 with TRBJ1-2; D might be TRBD1 (6 bases). The CDR3 has 13 amino acids. The germline V and J ends were trimmed by 6 bases and 5 bases, with 13 bases remaining between them. Germline-derived CDR1 and CDR2 are SGHTA and FQGNSA. CDR3 sequence: CASRQTGTYGYTF. The DNA for the CDR3 is TGTGCCAGCAGACAAACCGGGACATATGGCTACACCTTC.

The rearrangement joins TRBV30 to TRBJ2-3; D may match TRBD1 or TRBD2 (5 bases each). The CDR3 is 14 amino acids. The ends were cut back, 4 bases at V and 4 bases at J, with 15 bases in the middle. Germline V gene data show CDR1 as GTSNPN and CDR2 as SVGIG (reference sequence). The CDR3 DNA reads as TGTGCCTGGACACCTTTGGGGGTCGCAGATACGCAGTATTTT. The encoded protein is CAWTPLGVADTQYF.

The chain recombines TRBV2 with TRBJ2-3, with D tentatively TRBD2 (5 bases). Deletions cut 8 bases from V and 4 bases from J, with 16 bases between. The CDR3 is 14 residues long. Germline-derived CDR1 and CDR2 are SNHLY and FYNNEI. The CDR3 DNA follows: TGTGCCAGCGGGCACCTTGGGAGCTCAGATACGCAGTATTTT. It codes for CASGHLGSSDTQYF.

The rearrangement uses TRBV4-2 and TRBJ2-2; 10 bases are a match to TRBD2. With 0 bases clipped from V and 7 bases from J, the junction kept 11 bases outside the gene matches. There are 18 residues in the CDR3. Looked up from germline, CDR1 is LGHNA and CDR2 is YNFKEQ. CDR3 coding DNA: TGTGCCAGCAGCCAAGATAGTCTAGCGGGGGCTCTCATCGGGGAGCTGTTTTTT. This translates into CASSQDSLAGALIGELFF.

V gene TRBV6-5 combines with J gene TRBJ1-1, with D uncertain. Germline V gives CDR1 MNHEY, CDR2 SVGAGI. The CDR3 consists of 14 residues. The germline V and J ends were trimmed by 2 bases and 3 bases, with 10 bases remaining between them. CDR3 sequence (DNA): TGTGCCAGCAGTTACAAGGCATTGGACACTGAAGCTTTCTTT. As protein: CASSYKALDTEAFF.

The gene calls are TRBV5-1 and TRBJ2-3; 7 nucleotides align to TRBD2. The CDR3 runs 14 residues. J gave up 3 bases and V 7 bases, and 8 bases lay outside the gene matches. Germline V gives CDR1 SGHRS, CDR2 YFSETQ. The CDR3 DNA is TGCGCCAGCGGGGCGGGGGTGACGACAGATACGCAGTATTTT. Translated, it gives CASGAGVTTDTQYF.

In this sample, this clone turned up once. The chain has TRBV24-1 and TRBJ1-6; 8 bases are shared with TRBD1. V gave up 6 bases and J gave up 0 bases; unmatched junction bases: 9. The CDR3 covers 18 residues. The germline CDR1 and CDR2 sequences are KGHDR and SFDVKD. The CDR3 nucleotides read TGTGCCACCAGTCCCCCGACAGGGGCGAGCTCCTATAATTCACCCCTCCACTTT. This codes for CATSPPTGASSYNSPLHF.

J is TRBJ1-2 and V is TRBV3-1 (or the pseudogene TRBV3-2); a weak D match, TRBD1 (5 bases). V lost 0 bases, J lost 5 bases, and 25 bases lay in between. Germline V gene data show CDR1 as LGHDT and CDR2 as YNNKEL (reference sequence). The CDR3 runs to 19 residues. This chain's CDR3 is CASSQDTQSWDGILYGYTF. DNA for the CDR3: TGTGCCAGCAGCCAAGATACCCAATCCTGGGACGGAATTTTATATGGCTACACCTTC.

The chain carries TRBV18 and TRBJ2-7; 8 bases are shared with TRBD2. This CDR3 spans 14 amino acids. V dropped 0 bases and J dropped 3; count of bases not matched to a gene: 1. CDR1 and CDR2 (germline): KGHSH, LQKENI. CDR3 DNA sequence: TGTGCCAGCTCACCACCGGGACTAGACTACGAGCAGTACTTC. Its translation: CASSPPGLDYEQYF.

This clone was counted between two and nine times. This rearrangement joins TRBV11-3 to TRBJ2-1, with TRBD1 as a possible D gene (5 bases). The germline gives CDR1 SGHNT, CDR2 YENEEA. V lost 0 bases, J lost 1 base, and 13 bases lay in between. This CDR3 comprises 17 residues. The DNA of the CDR3 is TGTGCCAGCAGCTTAGATAATAGAGACAGATCCTACAATGAGCAGTTCTTC. Its translation: CASSLDNRDRSYNEQFF.

This clone was recorded only once. The gene calls are TRBV18 and TRBJ2-5; D gene uncertain. V dropped 0 bases and J dropped 1 base, with 3 bases sitting between them. The CDR3 spans 13 residues. Germline CDR1 reads KGHSH; CDR2 reads LQKENI. CDR3 coding DNA: TGTGCCAGCTCACCACCGTCCCAAGAGACCCAGTACTTC. As protein: CASSPPSQETQYF.

The CDR3 here is CASSIAAGTGEPYEQYF. In nucleotides, the CDR3 is TGTGCCAGTAGTATAGCCGCAGGGACAGGGGAACCCTACGAGCAGTACTTC. J is TRBJ2-7 and V is TRBV19; the match to TRBD1 covers 10 bases. Germline trimming cut 1 base from V and 2 bases from J; bases unmatched to any gene: 8. Germline CDR1 and CDR2: LNHDA and SQIVND (reference sequence). The CDR3 consists of 17 residues.

The V call is TRBV5-5, the J call TRBJ2-3; D remains unclear. Deletions cut 1 base from V and 4 bases from J, with 7 bases between. Germline-derived CDR1 and CDR2 are SGHKS and YYEKEE (reference sequence). CDR3 length: 13 amino acids. This CDR3 is CASSLLVADTQYF. CDR3 in DNA: TGTGCCAGCAGCTTGCTTGTCGCAGATACGCAGTATTTT.

This chain joins TRBV7-9 and TRBJ1-1; D is possibly TRBD1 (6 bases). The germline V gene has CDR1 SEHNR and CDR2 FQNEAQ (reference sequence). The germline V and J ends were trimmed by 4 bases and 8 bases, with 11 bases remaining between them. The CDR3 runs 12 residues. In DNA, the CDR3 is TGTGCCAGCAGCTCGGAGGGGGTCGAAGCTTTCTTT. The encoded protein is CASSSEGVEAFF.